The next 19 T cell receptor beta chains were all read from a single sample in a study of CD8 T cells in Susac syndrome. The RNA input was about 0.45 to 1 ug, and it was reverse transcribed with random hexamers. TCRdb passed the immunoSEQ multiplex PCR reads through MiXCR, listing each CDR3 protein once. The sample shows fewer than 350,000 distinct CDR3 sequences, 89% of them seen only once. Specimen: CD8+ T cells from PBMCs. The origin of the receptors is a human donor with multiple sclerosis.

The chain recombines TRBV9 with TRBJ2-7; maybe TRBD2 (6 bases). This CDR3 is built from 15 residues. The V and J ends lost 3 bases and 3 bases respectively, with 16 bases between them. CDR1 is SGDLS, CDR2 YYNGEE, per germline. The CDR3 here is CASSGGSGTVYEQYF. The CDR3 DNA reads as TGTGCCAGCAGCGGGGGTAGCGGAACTGTCTACGAGCAGTACTTC.

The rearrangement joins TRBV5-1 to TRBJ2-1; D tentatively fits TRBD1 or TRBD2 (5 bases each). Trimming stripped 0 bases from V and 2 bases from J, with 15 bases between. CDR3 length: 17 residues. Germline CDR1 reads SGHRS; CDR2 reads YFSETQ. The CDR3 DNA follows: TGCGCCAGCAGCTTGGCCTCGGGGCTCCATCCCTACAATGAGCAGTTCTTC. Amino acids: CASSLASGLHPYNEQFF. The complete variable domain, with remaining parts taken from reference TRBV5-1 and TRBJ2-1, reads KAGVTQTPRYLIKTRGQQVTLSCSPISGHRSVSWYQQTPGQGLQFLFEYFSETQRNKGNFPGRFSGRQFSNSRSEMNVSTLELGDSALYLCASSLASGLHPYNEQFFGPGTRLTVL.

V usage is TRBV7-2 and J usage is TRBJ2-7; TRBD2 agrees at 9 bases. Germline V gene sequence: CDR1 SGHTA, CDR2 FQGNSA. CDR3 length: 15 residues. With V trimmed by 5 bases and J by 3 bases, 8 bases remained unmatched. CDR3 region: CASSTRAGGGYEQYF. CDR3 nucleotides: TGTGCCAGCAGCACGAGAGCGGGGGGCGGCTACGAGCAGTACTTC. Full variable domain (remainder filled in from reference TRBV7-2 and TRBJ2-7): GAGVSQSPSNKVTEKGKDVELRCDPISGHTALYWYRQSLGQGLEFLIYFQGNSAPDKSGLPSDRFSAERTGGSVSTLTIQRTQQEDSAVYLCASSTRAGGGYEQYFGPGTRLTVT.

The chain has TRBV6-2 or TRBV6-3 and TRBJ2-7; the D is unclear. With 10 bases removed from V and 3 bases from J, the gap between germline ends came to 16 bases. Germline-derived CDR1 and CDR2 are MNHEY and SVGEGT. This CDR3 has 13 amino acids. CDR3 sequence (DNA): TGTGCCACTAGACCCCGATCTTTCTACGAGCAGTACTTC. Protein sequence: CATRPRSFYEQYF.

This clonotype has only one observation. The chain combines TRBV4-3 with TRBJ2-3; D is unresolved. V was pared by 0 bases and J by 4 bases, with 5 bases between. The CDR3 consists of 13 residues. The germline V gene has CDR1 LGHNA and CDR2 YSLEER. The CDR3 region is CASSQDSADTQYF. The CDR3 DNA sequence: TGCGCCAGCAGCCAAGATTCGGCAGATACGCAGTATTTT.

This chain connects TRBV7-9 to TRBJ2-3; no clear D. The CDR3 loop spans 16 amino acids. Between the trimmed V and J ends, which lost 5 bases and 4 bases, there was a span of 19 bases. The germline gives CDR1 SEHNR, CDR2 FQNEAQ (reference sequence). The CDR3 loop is CASSTTPGPTPDTQYF. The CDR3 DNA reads TGTGCCAGCAGCACTACCCCAGGACCGACCCCAGATACGCAGTATTTT.

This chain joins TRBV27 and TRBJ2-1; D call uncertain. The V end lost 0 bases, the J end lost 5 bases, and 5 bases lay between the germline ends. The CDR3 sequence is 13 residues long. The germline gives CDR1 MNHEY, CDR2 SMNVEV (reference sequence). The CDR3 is CASSLSSDNEQFF. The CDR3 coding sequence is TGTGCCAGCAGTTTATCTTCCGACAATGAGCAGTTCTTC.

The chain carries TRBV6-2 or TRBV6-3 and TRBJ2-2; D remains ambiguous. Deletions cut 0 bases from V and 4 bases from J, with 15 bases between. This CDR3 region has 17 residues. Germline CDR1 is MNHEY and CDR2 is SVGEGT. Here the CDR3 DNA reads TGTGCCAGCAGTTACTCGACTCACGGCGGAGCCACCGGGGAGCTGTTTTTT. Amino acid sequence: CASSYSTHGGATGELFF.

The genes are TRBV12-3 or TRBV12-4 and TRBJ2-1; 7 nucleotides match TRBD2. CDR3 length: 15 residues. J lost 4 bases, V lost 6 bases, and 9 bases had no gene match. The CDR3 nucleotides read TGTGCCAGCAGCGCGACTAGCAGCTATTACAATGAGCAGTTCTTC. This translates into CASSATSSYYNEQFF.

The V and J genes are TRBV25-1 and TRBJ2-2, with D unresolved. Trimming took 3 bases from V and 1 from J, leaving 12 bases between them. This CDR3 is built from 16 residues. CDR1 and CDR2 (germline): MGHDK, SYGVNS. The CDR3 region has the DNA TGTGCCAGCAGTGACCCTCGGAAAGGGAACACCGGGGAGCTGTTTTTT. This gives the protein CASSDPRKGNTGELFF.

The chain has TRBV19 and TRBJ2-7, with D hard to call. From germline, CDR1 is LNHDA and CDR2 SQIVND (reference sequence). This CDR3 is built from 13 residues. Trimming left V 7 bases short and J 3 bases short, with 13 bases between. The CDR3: CASTAPENYEQYF. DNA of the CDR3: TGTGCCAGTACCGCCCCCGAGAACTACGAGCAGTACTTC.

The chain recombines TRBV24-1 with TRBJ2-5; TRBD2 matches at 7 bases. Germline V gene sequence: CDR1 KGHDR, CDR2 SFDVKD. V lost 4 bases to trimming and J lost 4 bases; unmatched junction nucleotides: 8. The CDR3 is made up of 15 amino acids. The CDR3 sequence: CATSDPWGGRETQYF. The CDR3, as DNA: TGTGCCACCAGTGACCCCTGGGGGGGAAGAGAGACCCAGTACTTC.

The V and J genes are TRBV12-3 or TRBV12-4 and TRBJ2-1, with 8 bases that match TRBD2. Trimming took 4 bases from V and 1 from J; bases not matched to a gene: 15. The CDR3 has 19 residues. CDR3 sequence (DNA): TGTGCCAGCAGTTCCCTCGGGAGGGGGGCCCGGGGGTCCTACAATGAGCAGTTCTTC. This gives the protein CASSSLGRGARGSYNEQFF.

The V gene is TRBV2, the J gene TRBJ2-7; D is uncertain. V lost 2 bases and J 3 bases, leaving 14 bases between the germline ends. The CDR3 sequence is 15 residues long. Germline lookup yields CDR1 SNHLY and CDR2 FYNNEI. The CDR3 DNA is TGTGCCAGCAGTGAAAAGGGAACGAAAAGCTACGAGCAGTACTTC. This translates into CASSEKGTKSYEQYF.

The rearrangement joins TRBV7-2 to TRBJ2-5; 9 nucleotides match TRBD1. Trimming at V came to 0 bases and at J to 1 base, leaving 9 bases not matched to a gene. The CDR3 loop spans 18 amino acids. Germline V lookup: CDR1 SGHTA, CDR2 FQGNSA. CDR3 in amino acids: CASSLAPAGTGFQETQYF. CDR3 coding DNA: TGTGCCAGCAGCTTAGCCCCAGCGGGGACAGGGTTCCAAGAGACCCAGTACTTC. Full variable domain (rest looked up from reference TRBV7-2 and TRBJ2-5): GAGVSQSPSNKVTEKGKDVELRCDPISGHTALYWYRQSLGQGLEFLIYFQGNSAPDKSGLPSDRFSAERTGGSVSTLTIQRTQQEDSAVYLCASSLAPAGTGFQETQYFGPGTRLLVL.

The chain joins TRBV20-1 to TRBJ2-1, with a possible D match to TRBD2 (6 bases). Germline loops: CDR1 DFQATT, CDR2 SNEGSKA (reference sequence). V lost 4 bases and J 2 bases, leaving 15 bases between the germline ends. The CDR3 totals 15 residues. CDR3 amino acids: CSANGGRGPYNEQFF. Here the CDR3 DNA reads TGCAGTGCTAATGGAGGGAGAGGCCCCTACAATGAGCAGTTCTTC.

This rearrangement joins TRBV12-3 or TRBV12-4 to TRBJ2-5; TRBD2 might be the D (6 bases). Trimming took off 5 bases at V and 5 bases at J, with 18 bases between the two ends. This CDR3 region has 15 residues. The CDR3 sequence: CASSPSLAVRETQYF. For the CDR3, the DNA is TGTGCCAGCAGTCCCAGCTTAGCGGTACGCGAGACCCAGTACTTC.

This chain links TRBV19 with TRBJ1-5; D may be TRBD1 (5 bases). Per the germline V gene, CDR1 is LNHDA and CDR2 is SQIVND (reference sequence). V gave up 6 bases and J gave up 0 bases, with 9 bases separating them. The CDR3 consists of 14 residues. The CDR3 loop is CASRTDYSNQPQHF. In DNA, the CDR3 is TGTGCCAGTAGGACAGATTATAGCAATCAGCCCCAGCATTTT.

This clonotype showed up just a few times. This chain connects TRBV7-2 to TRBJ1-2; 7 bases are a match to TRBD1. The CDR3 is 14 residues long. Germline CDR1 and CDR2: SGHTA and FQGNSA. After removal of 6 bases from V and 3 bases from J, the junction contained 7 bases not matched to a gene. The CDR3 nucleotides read TGTGCCAGCAGACCCGGGACAGTGGACTATGGCTACACCTTC. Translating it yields CASRPGTVDYGYTF.